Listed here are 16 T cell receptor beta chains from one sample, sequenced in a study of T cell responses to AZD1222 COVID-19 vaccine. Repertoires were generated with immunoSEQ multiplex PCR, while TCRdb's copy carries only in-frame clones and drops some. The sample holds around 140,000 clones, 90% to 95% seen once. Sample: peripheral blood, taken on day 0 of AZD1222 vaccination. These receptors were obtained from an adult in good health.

CDR3 in DNA: TGCGCCAGCAGCCAGGGGGTAGGAAACACTGAAGCTTTCTTT. Its protein product is CASSQGVGNTEAFF. The rearrangement links TRBV5-1 to TRBJ1-1; 7 bases fit TRBD1. Germline V gene lookup returns CDR1 SGHRS and CDR2 YFSETQ. This CDR3 spans 14 amino acids. The junction had 5 bases not matched to a gene; V was cut back by 4 bases and J by 2 bases.

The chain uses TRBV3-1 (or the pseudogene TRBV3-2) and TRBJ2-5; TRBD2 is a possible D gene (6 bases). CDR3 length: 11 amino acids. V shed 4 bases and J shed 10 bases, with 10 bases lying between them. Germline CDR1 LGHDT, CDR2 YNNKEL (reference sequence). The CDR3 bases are TGTGCCAGCAGCCCAGGACTACTCCAGTACTTC. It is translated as CASSPGLLQYF.

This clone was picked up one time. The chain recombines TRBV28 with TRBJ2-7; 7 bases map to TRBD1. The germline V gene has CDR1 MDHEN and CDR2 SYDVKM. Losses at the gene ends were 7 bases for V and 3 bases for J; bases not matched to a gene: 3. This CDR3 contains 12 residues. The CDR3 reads CASTRQGYEQYF. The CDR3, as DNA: TGTGCCAGCACCCGACAGGGCTACGAGCAGTACTTC.

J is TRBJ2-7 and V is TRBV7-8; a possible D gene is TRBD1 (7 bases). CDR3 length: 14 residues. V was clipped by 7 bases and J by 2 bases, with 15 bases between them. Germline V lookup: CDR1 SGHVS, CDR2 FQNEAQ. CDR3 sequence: CASIPAGGPYEQYF. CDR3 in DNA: TGTGCCAGCATCCCGGCAGGGGGGCCCTACGAGCAGTACTTC.

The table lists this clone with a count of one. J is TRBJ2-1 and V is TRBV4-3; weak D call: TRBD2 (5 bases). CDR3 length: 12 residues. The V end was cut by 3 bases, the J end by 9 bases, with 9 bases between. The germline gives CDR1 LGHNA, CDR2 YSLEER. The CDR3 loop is CASSQEDREQFF. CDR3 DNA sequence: TGCGCCAGCAGCCAGGAGGATCGTGAGCAGTTCTTC.

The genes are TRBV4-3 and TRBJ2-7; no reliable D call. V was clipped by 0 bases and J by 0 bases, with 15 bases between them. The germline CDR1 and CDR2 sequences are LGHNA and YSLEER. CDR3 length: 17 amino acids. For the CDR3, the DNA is TGCGCCAGCAGCCAAGACTTCCCAGCTTCCCCCTCCTACGAGCAGTACTTC. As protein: CASSQDFPASPSYEQYF.

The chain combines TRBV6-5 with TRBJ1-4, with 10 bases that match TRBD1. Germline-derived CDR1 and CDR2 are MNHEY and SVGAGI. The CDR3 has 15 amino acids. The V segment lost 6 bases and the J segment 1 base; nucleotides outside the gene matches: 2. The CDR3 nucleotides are TGTGCCAGCAGCGACAGGGGGCGAACTAATGAAAAACTGTTTTTT. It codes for CASSDRGRTNEKLFF.

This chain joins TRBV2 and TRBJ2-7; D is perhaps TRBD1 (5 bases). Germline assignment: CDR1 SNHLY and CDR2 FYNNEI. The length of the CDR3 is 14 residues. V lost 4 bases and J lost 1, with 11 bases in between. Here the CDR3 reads CASSAKGKSYEQYF. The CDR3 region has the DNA TGTGCCAGCAGTGCCAAGGGGAAATCCTACGAGCAGTACTTC.

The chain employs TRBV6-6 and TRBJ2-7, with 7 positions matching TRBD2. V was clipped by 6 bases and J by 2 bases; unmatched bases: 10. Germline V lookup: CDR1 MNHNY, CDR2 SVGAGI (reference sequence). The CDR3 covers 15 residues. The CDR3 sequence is CASSVWGEGPYEQYF. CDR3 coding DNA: TGTGCCAGCAGCGTCTGGGGGGAGGGGCCCTACGAGCAGTACTTC.

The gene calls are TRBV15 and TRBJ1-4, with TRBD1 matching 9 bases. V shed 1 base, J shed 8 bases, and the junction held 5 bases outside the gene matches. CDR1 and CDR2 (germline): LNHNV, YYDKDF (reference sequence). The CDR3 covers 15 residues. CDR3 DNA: TGTGCCACCAGCAGAGGTGGGGGACAGGGAGAAAAACTGTTTTTT. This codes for CATSRGGGQGEKLFF.

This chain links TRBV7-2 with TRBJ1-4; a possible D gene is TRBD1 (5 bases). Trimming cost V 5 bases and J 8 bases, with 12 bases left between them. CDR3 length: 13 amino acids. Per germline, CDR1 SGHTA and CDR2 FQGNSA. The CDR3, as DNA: TGTGCCAGCAGCCGGGGGGGAAAAGAAAAACTGTTTTTT. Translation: CASSRGGKEKLFF.

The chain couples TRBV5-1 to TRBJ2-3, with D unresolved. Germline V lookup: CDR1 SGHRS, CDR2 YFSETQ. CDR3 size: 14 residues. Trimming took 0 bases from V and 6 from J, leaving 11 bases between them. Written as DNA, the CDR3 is TGCGCCAGCAGCTTGGGTTCGTCCGGGGATACGCAGTATTTT. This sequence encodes CASSLGSSGDTQYF.

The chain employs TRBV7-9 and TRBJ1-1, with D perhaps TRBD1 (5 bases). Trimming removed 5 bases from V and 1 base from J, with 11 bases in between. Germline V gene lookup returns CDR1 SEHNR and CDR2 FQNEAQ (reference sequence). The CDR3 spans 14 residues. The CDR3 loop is CASSLVGGNTEAFF. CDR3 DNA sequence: TGTGCCAGCAGCCTAGTCGGGGGGAACACTGAAGCTTTCTTT.

The CDR3 here is CASSLNTGGDTEAFF. The CDR3 DNA sequence: TGCGCCAGCAGCTTGAATACAGGGGGGGACACTGAAGCTTTCTTT. V is TRBV5-1 and J is TRBJ1-1; 8 bases are shared with TRBD1. This CDR3 has 15 residues. CDR1 is SGHRS and CDR2 is YFSETQ in the germline V gene. The J segment lost 3 bases and the V segment lost 1 base, leaving 5 bases of the junction unmatched.

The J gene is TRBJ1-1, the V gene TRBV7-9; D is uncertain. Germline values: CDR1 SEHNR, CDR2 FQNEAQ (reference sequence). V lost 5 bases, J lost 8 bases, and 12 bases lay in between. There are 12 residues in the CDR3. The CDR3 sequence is CASSHTTLEAFF. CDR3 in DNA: TGTGCCAGCAGCCATACCACATTGGAAGCTTTCTTT.

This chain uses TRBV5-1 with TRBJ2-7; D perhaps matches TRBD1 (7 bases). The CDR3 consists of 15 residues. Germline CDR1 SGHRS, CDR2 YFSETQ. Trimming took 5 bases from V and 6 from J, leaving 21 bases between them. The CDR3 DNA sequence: TGCGCCAGCAGTTCCTATAGTGGAGGGGGCGCCGAGCAGTACTTC. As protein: CASSSYSGGGAEQYF. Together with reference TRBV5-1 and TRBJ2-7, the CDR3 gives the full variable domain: KAGVTQTPRYLIKTRGQQVTLSCSPISGHRSVSWYQQTPGQGLQFLFEYFSETQRNKGNFPGRFSGRQFSNSRSEMNVSTLELGDSALYLCASSSYSGGGAEQYFGPGTRLTVT.